The present T cell receptor beta chain was sequenced within a study of early T cells in non-severe SARS-CoV-2 infection (dated by TCRdb to the early 2020s). Looking at the study overall: Because TCR sequencing relied on bulk RNA taken from unsorted whole blood, pairing of alpha and beta chains was not possible. What the work shows at the level of the full study, not this receptor alone: VDJdb matching was skewed toward anti-spike CD8 responses, so virus-specific expansions were likely underestimated and private and CD4 specificities were missed.

This clonotype occurred many times. Its antigen specificity is not known. One base away there is no much larger clone; base qualities are not given. A case-control design nested within a healthcare worker cohort in London, UK, was used, with weekly nasopharyngeal swab PCR tests and blood sampling performed. Between 23 and 31 March 2020, the week of the UK lockdown, healthcare workers were enrolled and then followed up weekly for as long as 16 weeks. The library was made by 5' RACE. Sequencing was performed on a NextSeq 500. To correct for sequencing error and PCR bias, the TCR library protocol tagged individual cDNA molecules with unique molecular identifiers. TCR alpha and beta chains were both sequenced, and the abundances of alpha and beta sequences in each sample were closely correlated with each other. Per the authors' processing: Decombinator V4 was used to annotate the V gene, J gene and CDR3 of the TCR sequences. Expanded TCRs were defined as changing significantly between any two time points under a Poisson model with p below 0.0001. TCR abundances were normalised to the total number of TCRs sequenced per sample and expressed as counts per million. MAIT TCRs were defined by TRAV1-2 paired with TRAJ12, TRAJ20 or TRAJ33, and iNKT TCRs by TRAV10 paired with TRAJ18. VDJdb, accessed 1 November 2021, was searched for CMV, EBV and SARS-CoV-2 annotated TCRs, excluding TCRs annotated for multiple antigens. The public reads were quality trimmed at Q25 with fastp and then assembled into clones with MiXCR by TCRdb, keeping productive beta chains. Each record represents a unique CDR3 protein, reported with the most common genes and DNA among its rows. The V and J calls shown here were made by TCRdb, not taken from the authors' results. In this sample the table shows around 58,000 distinct CDR3 sequences, roughly 7.8% of which occur a single time. The ten largest account for over 9.5% of the sample.

V is trimmed back by 3 bases and J by 2 bases, and the junction contains 9 bases that no gene match accounts for. From its cysteine to its phenylalanine, the CDR3 spans 15 amino acids. CDR3 DNA is the only sequence kept; it has 45 bases, read in frame from the first base. As encoded in the germline V gene, CDR1 is SQVTM while CDR2 is ANQGSEA. The sample consisted of whole blood, taken at baseline. The rearranged segments are TRBV29-1 and TRBJ2-5, with 7 middle bases fitting TRBD1. The receptor was derived from an adult who was a healthcare worker with PCR-confirmed SARS-CoV-2 infection or an uninfected control (not recorded which). The DNA sequence follows: TGCAGCGTTGACACCTCCGGGACAGAACAAGAGACCCAGTACTTC. This translates into CSVDTSGTEQETQYF.